This T cell receptor beta chain was found in a study of T cells after yellow fever vaccination. Regarding the study as a whole: The appearance of a small share of clonotypes in both CD4 and CD8 compartments was observed.

Concerning this clonotype itself: The antigen is unknown.

V shed 0 bases, J shed 3 bases, and the junction held 5 bases outside the gene matches. Germline V lookup: CDR1 MGHRA, CDR2 YSYEKL. This CDR3 is built from 17 residues. The TCR cDNA carried a universal primer site and UMIs from 5'RACE template switching. Using its own MiXCR run on the 5' RACE reads, TCRdb lists one record per CDR3 protein. The repertoire consists of hundreds of thousands of distinct CDR3 sequences, with approximately 15% occurring once and the leading ten covering around 15%. V usage is TRBV4-1 and J usage is TRBJ2-3; 11 bases agree with TRBD2. The starting material was PBMCs, obtained on the day of the yellow fever booster vaccination. The TCR comes from a man aged 25 to 40 who received the YFV17D yellow fever vaccine. CDR3 nucleotides: TGCGCCAGCAGCCAAGATGTAGCGGGAGGGCAGACAGATACGCAGTATTTT. Protein: CASSQDVAGGQTDTQYF.